This TCR beta chain derives from a study of blood T cell repertoires in COVID-19. TCRdb's table, derived via immunoSEQ multiplex PCR, lists solely in-frame clones and lacks some. The repertoire has under 150,000 clones, around 80% of them found once; the top ten carry about 9.3%. The CDR3 contains 16 residues. The V and J ends lost 0 bases and 0 bases respectively, with 7 bases between them. Germline CDR1 reads SGHNT; CDR2 reads YYREEE (reference sequence). The gene calls are TRBV5-4 and TRBJ2-6; D ambiguous. Sequencing was carried out using peripheral blood. This clonotype originated in a woman of 80 years or more in a cohort sampled during active or convalescent COVID-19. The CDR3 here is CASSLGASSGANVLTF. Here the CDR3 DNA reads TGTGCCAGCAGCTTGGGCGCGAGCTCTGGGGCCAACGTCCTGACTTTC.